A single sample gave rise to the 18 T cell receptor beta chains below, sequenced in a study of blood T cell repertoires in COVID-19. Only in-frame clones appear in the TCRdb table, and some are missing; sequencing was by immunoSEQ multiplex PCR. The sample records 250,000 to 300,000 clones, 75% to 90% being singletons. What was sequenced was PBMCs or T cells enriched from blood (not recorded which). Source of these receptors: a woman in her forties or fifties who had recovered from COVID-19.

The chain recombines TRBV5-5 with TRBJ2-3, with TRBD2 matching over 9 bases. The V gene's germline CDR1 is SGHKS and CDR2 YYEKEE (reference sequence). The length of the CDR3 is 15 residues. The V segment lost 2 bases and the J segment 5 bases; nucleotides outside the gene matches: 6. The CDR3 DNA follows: TGTGCCAGCAGCTTACAGCGGGAGGTAGTAGATACGCAGTATTTT. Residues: CASSLQREVVDTQYF.

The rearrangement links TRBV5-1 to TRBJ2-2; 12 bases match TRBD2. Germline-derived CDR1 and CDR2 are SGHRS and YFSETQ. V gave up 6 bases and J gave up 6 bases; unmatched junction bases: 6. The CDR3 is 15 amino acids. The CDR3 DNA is TGCGCCAGCACAACTACTAGCGGGAGGTCCGGGGAGCTGTTTTTT. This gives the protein CASTTTSGRSGELFF.

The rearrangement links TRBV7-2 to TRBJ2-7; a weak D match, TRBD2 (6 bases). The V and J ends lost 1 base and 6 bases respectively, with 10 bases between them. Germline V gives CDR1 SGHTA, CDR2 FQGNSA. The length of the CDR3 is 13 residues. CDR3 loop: CASSLGGEREQYF. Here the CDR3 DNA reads TGTGCCAGCAGCTTAGGCGGGGAGCGCGAGCAGTACTTC.

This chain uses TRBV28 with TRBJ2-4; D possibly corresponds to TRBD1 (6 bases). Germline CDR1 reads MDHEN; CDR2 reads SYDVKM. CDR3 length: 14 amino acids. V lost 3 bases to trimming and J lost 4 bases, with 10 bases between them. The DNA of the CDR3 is TGTGCCAGCAGTTTTTTACAGGGTAAAAACATTCAGTACTTC. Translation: CASSFLQGKNIQYF.

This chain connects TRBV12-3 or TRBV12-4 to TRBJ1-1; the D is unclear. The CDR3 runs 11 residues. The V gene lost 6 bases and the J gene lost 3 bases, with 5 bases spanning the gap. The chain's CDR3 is CASREYTEAFF. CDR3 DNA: TGTGCCAGCAGGGAGTACACTGAAGCTTTCTTT.

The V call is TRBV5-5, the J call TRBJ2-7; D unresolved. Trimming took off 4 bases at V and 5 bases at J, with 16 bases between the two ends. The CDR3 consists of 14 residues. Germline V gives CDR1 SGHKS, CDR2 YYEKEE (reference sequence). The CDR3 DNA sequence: TGTGCCAGCAGCAGCCTTAGCTCGGTGAACGAGCAGTACTTC. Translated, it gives CASSSLSSVNEQYF.

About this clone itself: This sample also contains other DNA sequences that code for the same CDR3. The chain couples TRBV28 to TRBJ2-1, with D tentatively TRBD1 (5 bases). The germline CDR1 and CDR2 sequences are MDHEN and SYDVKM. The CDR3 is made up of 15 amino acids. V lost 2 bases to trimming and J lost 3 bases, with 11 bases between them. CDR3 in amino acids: CASSLGQGLYNEQFF. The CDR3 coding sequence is TGTGCCAGCAGTTTAGGGCAGGGTCTCTACAATGAGCAGTTCTTC.

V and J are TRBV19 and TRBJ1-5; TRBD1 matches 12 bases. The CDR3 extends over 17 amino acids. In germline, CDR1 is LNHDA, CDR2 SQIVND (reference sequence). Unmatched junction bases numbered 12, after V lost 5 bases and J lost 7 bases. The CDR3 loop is CASSDLPGQGAAQPQHF. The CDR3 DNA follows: TGTGCCAGTAGTGACTTACCGGGACAGGGGGCCGCACAGCCCCAGCATTTT.

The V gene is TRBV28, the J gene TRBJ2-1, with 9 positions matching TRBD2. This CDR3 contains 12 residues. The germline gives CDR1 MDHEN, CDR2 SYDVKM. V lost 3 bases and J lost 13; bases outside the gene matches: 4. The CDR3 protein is CASSFTREGQFF. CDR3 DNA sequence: TGTGCCAGCAGTTTCACGCGGGAGGGTCAGTTCTTC.

This chain's CDR3 is CASSLYGTGASNYGYTF. CDR3 bases: TGTGCCAGCAGTTTATACGGGACAGGAGCCTCTAACTATGGCTACACCTTC. The rearrangement joins TRBV27 to TRBJ1-2, with 8 bases matching TRBD1. The junction had 7 bases not matched to a gene; V was cut back by 1 base and J by 0 bases. CDR3 length: 17 amino acids. CDR1 is MNHEY, CDR2 SMNVEV, per germline (reference sequence).

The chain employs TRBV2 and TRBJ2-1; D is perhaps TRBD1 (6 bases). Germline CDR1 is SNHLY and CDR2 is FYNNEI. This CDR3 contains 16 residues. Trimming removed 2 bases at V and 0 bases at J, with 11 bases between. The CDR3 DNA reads TGTGCCAGCAGTGAAATGGGGGCAGTCTCCTACAATGAGCAGTTCTTC. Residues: CASSEMGAVSYNEQFF.

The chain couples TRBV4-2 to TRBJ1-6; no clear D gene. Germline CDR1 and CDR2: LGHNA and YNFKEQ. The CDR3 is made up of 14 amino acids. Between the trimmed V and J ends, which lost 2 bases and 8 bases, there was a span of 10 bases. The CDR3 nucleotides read TGTGCCAGCAGCCAACACGGGTACGATTCACCCCTCCACTTT. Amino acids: CASSQHGYDSPLHF.

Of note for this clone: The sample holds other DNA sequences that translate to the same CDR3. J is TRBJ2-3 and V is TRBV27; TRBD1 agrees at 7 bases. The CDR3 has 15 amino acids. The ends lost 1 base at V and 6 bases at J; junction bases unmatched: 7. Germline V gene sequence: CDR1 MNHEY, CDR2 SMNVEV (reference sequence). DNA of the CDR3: TGTGCCAGCAGTTTATACCAACAGGGGCCGGATACGCAGTATTTT. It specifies CASSLYQQGPDTQYF.

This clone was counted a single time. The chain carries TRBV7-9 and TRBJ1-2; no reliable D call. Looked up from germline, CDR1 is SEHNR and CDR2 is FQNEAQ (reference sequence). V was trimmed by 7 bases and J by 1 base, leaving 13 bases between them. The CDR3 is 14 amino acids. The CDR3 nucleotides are TGTGCCAGCACCTCCGGGGAAGTTAACTATGGCTACACCTTC. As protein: CASTSGEVNYGYTF.

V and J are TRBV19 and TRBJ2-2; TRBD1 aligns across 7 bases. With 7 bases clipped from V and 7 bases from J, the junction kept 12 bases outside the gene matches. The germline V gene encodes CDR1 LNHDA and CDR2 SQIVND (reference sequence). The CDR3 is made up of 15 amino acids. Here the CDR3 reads CASTQRQGRGGELFF. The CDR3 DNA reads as TGTGCCAGTACCCAGCGACAGGGCCGTGGCGGGGAGCTGTTTTTT. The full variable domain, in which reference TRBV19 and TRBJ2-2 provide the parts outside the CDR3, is DGGITQSPKYLFRKEGQNVTLSCEQNLNHDAMYWYRQDPGQGLRLIYYSQIVNDFQKGDIAEGYSVSREKKESFPLTVTSAQKNPTAFYLCASTQRQGRGGELFFGEGSRLTVL.

The CDR3 loop reads CASSSSLGGSTLDEQYF. DNA for the CDR3: TGTGCCAGCAGCTCATCTTTGGGGGGGTCGACCCTTGACGAGCAGTACTTC. This chain joins TRBV7-8 and TRBJ2-7, with 7 nucleotides matching TRBD2. This CDR3 is built from 17 residues. Germline assignment: CDR1 SGHVS and CDR2 FQNEAQ. Trimming took 4 bases from V and 5 from J; bases not matched to a gene: 17. The variable domain in full, completed from reference TRBV7-8 and TRBJ2-7, reads GAGVSQSPRYKVAKRGQDVALRCDPISGHVSLFWYQQALGQGPEFLTYFQNEAQLDKSGLPSDRFFAERPEGSVSTLKIQRTQQEDSAVYLCASSSSLGGSTLDEQYFGPGTRLTVT.

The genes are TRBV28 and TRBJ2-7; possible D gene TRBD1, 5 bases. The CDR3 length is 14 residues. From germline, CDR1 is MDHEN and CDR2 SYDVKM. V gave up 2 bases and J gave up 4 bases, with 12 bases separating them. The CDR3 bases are TGTGCCAGCAGTTTACCGACAGAGAAGTACGAGCAGTACTTC. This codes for CASSLPTEKYEQYF.

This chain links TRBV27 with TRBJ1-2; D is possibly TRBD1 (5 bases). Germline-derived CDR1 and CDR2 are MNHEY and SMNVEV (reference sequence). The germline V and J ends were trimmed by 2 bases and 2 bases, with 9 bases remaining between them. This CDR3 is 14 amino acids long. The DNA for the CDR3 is TGTGCCAGCAGTTTACAGGGAGGGAACTATGGCTACACCTTC. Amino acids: CASSLQGGNYGYTF.